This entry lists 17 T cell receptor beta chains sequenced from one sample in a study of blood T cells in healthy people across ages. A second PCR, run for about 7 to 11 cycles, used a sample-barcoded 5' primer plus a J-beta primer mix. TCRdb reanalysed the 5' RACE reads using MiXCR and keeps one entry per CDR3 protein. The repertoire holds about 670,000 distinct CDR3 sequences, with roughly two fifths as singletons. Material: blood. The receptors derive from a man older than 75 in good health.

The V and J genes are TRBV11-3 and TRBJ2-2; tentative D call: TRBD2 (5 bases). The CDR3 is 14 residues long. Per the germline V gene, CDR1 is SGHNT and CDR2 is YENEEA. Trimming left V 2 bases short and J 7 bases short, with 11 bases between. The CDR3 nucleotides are TGTGCCAGCAGCTTAAGGACCGGGATCGGGGAGCTGTTTTTT. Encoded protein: CASSLRTGIGELFF.

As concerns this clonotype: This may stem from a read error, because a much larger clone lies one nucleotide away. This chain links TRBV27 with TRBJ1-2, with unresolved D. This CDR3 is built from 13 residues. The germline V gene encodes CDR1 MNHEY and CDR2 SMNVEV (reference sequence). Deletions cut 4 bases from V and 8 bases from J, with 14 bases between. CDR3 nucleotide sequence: TGTGCCAGCAGTTGTGGAAGGGCTGACGGCTACACCTTC. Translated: CASSCGRADGYTF.

The CDR3 region is CASSFGTYNSPLHF. As DNA, the CDR3 is TGTGCCAGCAGTTTCGGAACCTATAATTCACCCCTCCACTTT. This sequence joins TRBV28 and TRBJ1-6; D is ambiguous. Germline V CDR1 and CDR2: MDHEN, SYDVKM. Deletions cut 3 bases from V and 2 bases from J, with 5 bases between. This CDR3 has 14 residues.

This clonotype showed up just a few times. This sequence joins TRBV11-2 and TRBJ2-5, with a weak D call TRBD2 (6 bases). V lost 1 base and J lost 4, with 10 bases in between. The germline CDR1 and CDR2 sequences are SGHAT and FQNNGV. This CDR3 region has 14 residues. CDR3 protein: CASSLVGGVETQYF. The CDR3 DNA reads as TGTGCCAGCAGCTTAGTAGGAGGGGTAGAGACCCAGTACTTC.

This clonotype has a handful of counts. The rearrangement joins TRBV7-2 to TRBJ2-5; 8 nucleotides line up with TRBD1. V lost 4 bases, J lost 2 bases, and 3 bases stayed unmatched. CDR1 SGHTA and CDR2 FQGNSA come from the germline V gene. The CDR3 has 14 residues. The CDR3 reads CASSSNRGQETQYF. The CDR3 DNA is TGTGCCAGCAGCTCAAACAGGGGGCAAGAGACCCAGTACTTC. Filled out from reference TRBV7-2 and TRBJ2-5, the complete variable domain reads GAGVSQSPSNKVTEKGKDVELRCDPISGHTALYWYRQSLGQGLEFLIYFQGNSAPDKSGLPSDRFSAERTGGSVSTLTIQRTQQEDSAVYLCASSSNRGQETQYFGPGTRLLVL.

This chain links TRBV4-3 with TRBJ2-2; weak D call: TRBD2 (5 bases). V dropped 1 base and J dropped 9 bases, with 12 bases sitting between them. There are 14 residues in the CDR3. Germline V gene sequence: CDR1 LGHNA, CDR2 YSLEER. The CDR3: CASSQVEGGRELFF. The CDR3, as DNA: TGCGCCAGCAGCCAAGTCGAGGGCGGCAGGGAGCTGTTTTTT.

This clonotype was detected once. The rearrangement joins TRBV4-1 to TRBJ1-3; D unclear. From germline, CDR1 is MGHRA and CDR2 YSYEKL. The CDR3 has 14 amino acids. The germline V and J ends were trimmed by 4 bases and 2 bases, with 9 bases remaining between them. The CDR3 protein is CASSPQMTGNTIYF. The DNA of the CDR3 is TGCGCCAGCAGCCCGCAAATGACTGGAAACACCATATATTTT.

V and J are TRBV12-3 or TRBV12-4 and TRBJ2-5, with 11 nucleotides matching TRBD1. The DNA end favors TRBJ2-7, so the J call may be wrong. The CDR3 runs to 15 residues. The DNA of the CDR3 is TGTGCCAGCAGCCCAACCGGGACAGGGGGAGGCGAGCAGTACTTC. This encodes CASSPTGTGGGEQYF.

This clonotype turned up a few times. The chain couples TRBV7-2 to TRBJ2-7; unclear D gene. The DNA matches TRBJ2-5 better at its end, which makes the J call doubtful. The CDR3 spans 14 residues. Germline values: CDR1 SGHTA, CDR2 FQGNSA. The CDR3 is CASSFRRAVETQYF. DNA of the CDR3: TGTGCCAGCAGCTTCAGACGGGCGGTGGAGACCCAGTACTTC.

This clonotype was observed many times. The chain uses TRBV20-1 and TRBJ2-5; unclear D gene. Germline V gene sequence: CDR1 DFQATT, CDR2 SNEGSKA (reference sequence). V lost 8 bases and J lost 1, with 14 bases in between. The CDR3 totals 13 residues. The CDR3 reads CSLARGPQETQYF. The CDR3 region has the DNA TGCAGTCTTGCTAGAGGACCCCAAGAGACCCAGTACTTC.

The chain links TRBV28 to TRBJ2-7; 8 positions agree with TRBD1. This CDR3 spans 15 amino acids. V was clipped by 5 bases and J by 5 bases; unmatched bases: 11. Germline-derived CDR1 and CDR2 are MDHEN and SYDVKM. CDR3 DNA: TGTGCCAGCAGTCAACCCCGGACAGGGAGAAACGAGCAGTACTTC. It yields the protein CASSQPRTGRNEQYF.

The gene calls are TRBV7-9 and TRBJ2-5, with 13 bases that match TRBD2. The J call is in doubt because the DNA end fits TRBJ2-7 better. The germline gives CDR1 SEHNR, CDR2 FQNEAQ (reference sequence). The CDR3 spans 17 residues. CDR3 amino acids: CASSLGTSGSVRHEQYF. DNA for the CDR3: TGTGCCAGCAGCTTAGGGACTAGCGGGAGTGTAAGGCACGAGCAGTACTTC.

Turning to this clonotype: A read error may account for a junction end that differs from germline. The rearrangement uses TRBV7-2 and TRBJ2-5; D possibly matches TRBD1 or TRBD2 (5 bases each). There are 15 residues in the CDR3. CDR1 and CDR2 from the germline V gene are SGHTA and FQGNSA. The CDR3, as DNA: TGTGTCAGCAGTCTAGGGACGTCAAGGCGAGAGACCCAGTACTTC. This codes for CVSSLGTSRRETQYF.

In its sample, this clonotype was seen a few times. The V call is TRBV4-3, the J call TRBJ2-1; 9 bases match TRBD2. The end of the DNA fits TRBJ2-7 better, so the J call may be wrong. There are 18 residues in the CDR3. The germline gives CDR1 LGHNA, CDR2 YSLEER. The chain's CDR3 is CASSQTASGGTSYNEQYF. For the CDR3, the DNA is TGCGCCAGCAGCCAGACGGCGAGCGGGGGGACCTCCTACAATGAGCAGTACTTC.

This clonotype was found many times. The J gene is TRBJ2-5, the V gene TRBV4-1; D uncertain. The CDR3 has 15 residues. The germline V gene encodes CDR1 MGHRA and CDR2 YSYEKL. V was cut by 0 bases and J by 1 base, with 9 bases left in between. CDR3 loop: CASSQDWSSQETQYF. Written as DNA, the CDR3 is TGCGCCAGCAGCCAAGACTGGTCGTCCCAAGAGACCCAGTACTTC.

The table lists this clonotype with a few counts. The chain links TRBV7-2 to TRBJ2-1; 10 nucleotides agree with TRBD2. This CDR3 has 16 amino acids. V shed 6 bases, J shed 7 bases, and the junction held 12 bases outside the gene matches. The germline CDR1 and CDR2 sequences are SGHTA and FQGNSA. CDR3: CASSRDGRAGGNEQFF. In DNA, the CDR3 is TGTGCCAGCAGTCGAGATGGACGAGCGGGGGGGAATGAGCAGTTCTTC. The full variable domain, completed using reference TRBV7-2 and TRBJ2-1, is GAGVSQSPSNKVTEKGKDVELRCDPISGHTALYWYRQSLGQGLEFLIYFQGNSAPDKSGLPSDRFSAERTGGSVSTLTIQRTQQEDSAVYLCASSRDGRAGGNEQFFGPGTRLTVL.

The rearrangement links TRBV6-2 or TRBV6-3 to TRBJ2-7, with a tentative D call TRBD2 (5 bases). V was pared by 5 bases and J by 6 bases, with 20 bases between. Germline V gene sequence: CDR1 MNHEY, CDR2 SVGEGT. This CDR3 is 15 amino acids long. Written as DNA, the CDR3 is TGTGCCAGCAGTAACCGAGGGTCCAGATCGGGCGAGCAGTACTTC. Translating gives CASSNRGSRSGEQYF.